This entry lists 29 T cell receptor beta chains sequenced from one sample in a study of CD8 T cells in ankylosing spondylitis. Study observations and caveats: What appeared characteristic of ankylosing spondylitis blood was a TCR beta motif of under 10 highly homologous variants.

Their target antigens are unknown. TCRdb independently ran MiXCR on the 5' RACE reads; one entry per CDR3 protein. Of 200,000 to 250,000 distinct CDR3 sequences in the sample, 6% to 8% were seen once. The sample consisted of blood, either unsorted or a sorted T cell fraction (not recorded which). The receptors come from a male donor with ankylosing spondylitis.

This clonotype has at least ten counts. This rearrangement joins TRBV7-9 to TRBJ2-7, with D possibly TRBD1 on 5 matching bases. The length of the CDR3 is 17 residues. Germline V lookup: CDR1 SEHNR, CDR2 FQNEAQ (reference sequence). The germline V and J ends were trimmed by 5 bases and 2 bases, with 22 bases remaining between them. The CDR3 sequence: CASSPRMTEFSTYEQYF. The CDR3 DNA reads TGTGCCAGCAGCCCGCGTATGACAGAATTCTCTACCTACGAGCAGTACTTC.

The chain joins TRBV6-2 or TRBV6-3 to TRBJ2-7; D perhaps matches TRBD2 (5 bases). Germline assignment: CDR1 MNHEY and CDR2 SVGEGT. Trimming removed 9 bases at V and 3 bases at J, with 15 bases between. The length of the CDR3 is 13 residues. The CDR3 spells CASITVSGYEQYF. The CDR3 DNA reads TGTGCCAGTATCACAGTAAGCGGCTACGAGCAGTACTTC.

This clonotype has ten or more counts. The rearrangement uses TRBV6-2 or TRBV6-3 and TRBJ2-2; D is unclear. V gave up 4 bases and J gave up 7 bases, with 13 bases separating them. The germline V gene has CDR1 MNHEY and CDR2 SVGEGT. The CDR3 covers 14 residues. CDR3 nucleotides: TGTGCCAGCAGTTGGCAAGAGGCCATCGGGGAGCTGTTTTTT. Protein sequence: CASSWQEAIGELFF.

This clonotype was recorded many times. The chain carries TRBV27 and TRBJ2-7; TRBD1 is a possible D gene (6 bases). The germline V gene encodes CDR1 MNHEY and CDR2 SMNVEV (reference sequence). Trimming took 5 bases from V and 2 from J, leaving 16 bases between them. There are 15 residues in the CDR3. CDR3 sequence reads: CASSLQGPKAYEQYF. For the CDR3, the DNA is TGTGCCAGCAGTCTCCAGGGGCCCAAGGCCTACGAGCAGTACTTC.

The chain employs TRBV2 and TRBJ2-3; 9 bases fit TRBD1. Germline CDR1 reads SNHLY; CDR2 reads FYNNEI. The V gene end was trimmed by 3 bases and the J gene end by 5 bases; junction bases not matched to a gene: 6. CDR3 length: 15 residues. This CDR3 is CASSDPDRGLDTQYF. In DNA, the CDR3 is TGTGCCAGCAGTGACCCTGACAGGGGGTTAGATACGCAGTATTTT.

This clonotype was seen ten or more times. The genes are TRBV5-7 and TRBJ1-1, with TRBD1 as a possible D gene (5 bases). TRBV5-7 belongs to the ORF category, with a function that is uncertain. V lost 0 bases and J lost 6, with 9 bases in between. The CDR3 is 13 residues long. CDR3 loop: CASSLGGRSEAFF. For the CDR3, the DNA is TGTGCCAGCAGCTTGGGGGGGAGGTCTGAAGCTTTCTTT.

The table lists this clonotype with many counts. The rearrangement uses TRBV4-2 and TRBJ2-2; 14 bases match TRBD2. This CDR3 is 16 amino acids long. Germline V lookup: CDR1 LGHNA, CDR2 YNFKEQ. Trimming cost V 3 bases and J 9 bases; bases outside gene matches: 6. The DNA of the CDR3 is TGTGCCAGCAGCCACCCGACTAGCGGGAGGGCCTGGGAGCTGTTTTTT. Residues: CASSHPTSGRAWELFF.

This clonotype has more than one count but fewer than ten. The chain uses TRBV7-9 and TRBJ2-3, with D tentatively TRBD2 (5 bases). The germline V and J ends were trimmed by 4 bases and 0 bases, with 14 bases remaining between them. Germline assignment: CDR1 SEHNR and CDR2 FQNEAQ (reference sequence). The CDR3 covers 16 residues. CDR3 sequence (DNA): TGTGCCAGCAGCTCCCGTAGTAGCGCAAGCACAGATACGCAGTATTTT. Translation gives CASSSRSSASTDTQYF.

The J gene is TRBJ1-5, the V gene TRBV7-6; no clear D. With 5 bases removed from V and 0 bases from J, the gap between germline ends came to 11 bases. Per germline, CDR1 SGHVS and CDR2 FNYEAQ. CDR3 length equals 15 residues. The CDR3 loop is CASSPDGYSNQPQHF. The CDR3 DNA reads as TGTGCCAGCAGCCCCGACGGATATAGCAATCAGCCCCAGCATTTT.

The chain employs TRBV27 and TRBJ2-1; 12 nucleotides align to TRBD2. Germline CDR1 and CDR2: MNHEY and SMNVEV (reference sequence). V trimming: 5 bases; J trimming: 12 bases; junction bases outside the gene matches: 11. This CDR3 region has 15 residues. CDR3 DNA: TGTGCCAGCAGTACACGACTAGCGGGAGAAGTCGGGCAGTTCTTC. Encoded protein: CASSTRLAGEVGQFF.

In this sample, this clonotype turned up a few times. CDR3 sequence reads: CASRGWAIPSNQPQHF. In DNA form, the CDR3 reads TGTGCCAGCAGGGGATGGGCAATCCCGAGCAATCAGCCCCAGCATTTT. The genes are TRBV6-2 or TRBV6-3 and TRBJ1-5; D is unresolved. In germline, CDR1 is MNHEY, CDR2 SVGEGT. CDR3 size: 16 residues. The V and J ends lost 6 bases and 1 base respectively, with 16 bases between them.

V is TRBV7-6 and J is TRBJ2-3; 8 nucleotides align to TRBD2. This CDR3 has 15 residues. The germline V gene has CDR1 SGHVS and CDR2 FNYEAQ. Unmatched junction bases numbered 4, after V lost 3 bases and J lost 2 bases. Here the CDR3 reads CASSFSGGNTDTQYF. As DNA, the CDR3 is TGTGCCAGCAGCTTCAGCGGGGGTAACACAGATACGCAGTATTTT.

Points on this clonotype: One junction end does not reproduce the germline sequence, and a read error may be involved. The chain uses TRBV10-3 and TRBJ1-1, with no clear D. This CDR3 contains 14 residues. Germline lookup yields CDR1 ENHRY and CDR2 SYGVKD. Here the CDR3 reads CAISGAMSNNEAFF. DNA for the CDR3: TGTGCCATCAGTGGGGCCATGTCCAACAATGAAGCTTTCTTT.

This clonotype was recorded many times. The V gene is TRBV11-2, the J gene TRBJ2-1; the match to TRBD1 covers 7 bases. CDR1 and CDR2 from the germline V gene are SGHAT and FQNNGV. This CDR3 region has 15 residues. J was trimmed by 0 bases and V by 7 bases; bases with no gene match: 6. This CDR3 reads CASTAWDSSYNEQFF. In nucleotides, the CDR3 is TGTGCCAGCACCGCTTGGGACAGCTCCTACAATGAGCAGTTCTTC. The variable domain in full, with the rest retrieved from reference TRBV11-2 and TRBJ2-1, is EAGVAQSPRYKIIEKRQSVAFWCNPISGHATLYWYQQILGQGPKLLIQFQNNGVVDDSQLPKDRFSAERLKGVDSTLKIQPAKLEDSAVYLCASTAWDSSYNEQFFGPGTRLTVL.

This clonotype occurred many times. In DNA, the CDR3 is TGTGCCAGCAGACGGGAAGGCGATACGCAGTATTTT. It codes for CASRREGDTQYF. The J gene is TRBJ2-3, the V gene TRBV11-2, with D maybe TRBD2 (5 bases). V was clipped by 6 bases and J by 6 bases, with 10 bases between them. This CDR3 contains 12 residues. Germline V gene lookup returns CDR1 SGHAT and CDR2 FQNNGV.

This clonotype was counted ten times or more. This chain's CDR3 is CSARGRVTGELFF. For the CDR3, the DNA is TGCAGTGCTAGGGGCAGGGTCACCGGGGAGCTGTTTTTT. The V and J genes are TRBV20-1 and TRBJ2-2; D perhaps matches TRBD1 (5 bases). The germline V and J ends were trimmed by 3 bases and 4 bases, with 9 bases remaining between them. Germline CDR1 is DFQATT and CDR2 is SNEGSKA (reference sequence). This CDR3 has 13 residues.

This clonotype has at least ten counts. This sequence joins TRBV29-1 and TRBJ2-2, with D hard to call. This CDR3 comprises 15 residues. Germline CDR1 reads SQVTM; CDR2 reads ANQGSEA. Trimming pared 5 bases from V and 0 bases from J, leaving 13 bases between. CDR3 sequence: CSVTPSTSNTGELFF. CDR3 coding DNA: TGCAGCGTTACACCCAGCACCTCGAACACCGGGGAGCTGTTTTTT.

This clonotype was detected many times. This chain connects TRBV7-9 to TRBJ2-5; D is unclear. The CDR3 consists of 14 residues. The germline V gene encodes CDR1 SEHNR and CDR2 FQNEAQ (reference sequence). The ends were cut back, 1 base at V and 4 bases at J, with 10 bases in the middle. CDR3 in DNA: TGTGCCAGCAGCTTAGATCCACCTATAGAGACCCAGTACTTC. This translates into CASSLDPPIETQYF.

The sample holds many counts of this clonotype. The chain employs TRBV5-1 and TRBJ2-7, with D possibly matching TRBD2 (5 bases). Trimming took off 0 bases at V and 9 bases at J, with 7 bases between the two ends. This CDR3 region has 11 residues. CDR1 and CDR2 from the germline V gene are SGHRS and YFSETQ. CDR3 DNA: TGCGCCAGCAGCTTGGGGACTGGGCAGTACTTC. Its translation: CASSLGTGQYF.

This clonotype was detected ten times or more. The genes are TRBV6-2 or TRBV6-3 and TRBJ2-1; 10 bases match TRBD2. The CDR3 covers 16 residues. Per the germline V gene, CDR1 is MNHEY and CDR2 is SVGEGT. With 2 bases clipped from V and 7 bases from J, the junction kept 8 bases outside the gene matches. In DNA, the CDR3 is TGTGCCAGCAGTTACCGGACTAGCGGCCTGAGGAATGAGCAGTTCTTC. This gives the protein CASSYRTSGLRNEQFF.

This clonotype was seen many times. The rearrangement links TRBV4-2 to TRBJ1-3; D might be TRBD1 (5 bases). Trimming took 2 bases from V and 0 from J, leaving 14 bases between them. This CDR3 has 17 amino acids. Germline V gene data show CDR1 as LGHNA and CDR2 as YNFKEQ. DNA of the CDR3: TGTGCCAGCAGCCAAACAGGCGAACCGAGCTCTGGAAACACCATATATTTT. Translating gives CASSQTGEPSSGNTIYF.

In this sample, this clonotype turned up many times. The genes are TRBV7-9 and TRBJ2-4; TRBD1 is a possible D gene (5 bases). Germline V gives CDR1 SEHNR, CDR2 FQNEAQ (reference sequence). The CDR3 spans 15 residues. Trimming removed 4 bases from V and 3 bases from J, with 13 bases in between. CDR3 region: CASSSPGLDKNIQYF. CDR3 DNA: TGTGCCAGCAGCTCCCCAGGGCTCGACAAAAACATTCAGTACTTC.

This clonotype has a count of ten or more. This sequence joins TRBV28 and TRBJ2-2; perhaps TRBD2 as D (6 bases). CDR3 size: 12 residues. Germline V lookup: CDR1 MDHEN, CDR2 SYDVKM. Trimming cost V 3 bases and J 7 bases, with 6 bases left between them. CDR3 loop: CASSFGGGELFF. Here the CDR3 DNA reads TGTGCCAGCAGTTTCGGGGGCGGGGAGCTGTTTTTT.

This clonotype has ten or more counts. V and J are TRBV4-2 and TRBJ2-1; D gene uncertain. Trimming stripped 0 bases from V and 4 bases from J, with 13 bases between. CDR1 is LGHNA, CDR2 YNFKEQ, per germline. The CDR3 is 16 residues long. This CDR3 is CASSQEVTVFYNEQFF. Written as DNA, the CDR3 is TGTGCCAGCAGCCAAGAGGTCACAGTCTTTTACAATGAGCAGTTCTTC.

There are many counts of this clonotype. The chain employs TRBV27 and TRBJ2-1, with 7 positions matching TRBD1. V was pared by 10 bases and J by 3 bases, with 9 bases of the junction left unmatched. Germline CDR1 MNHEY, CDR2 SMNVEV (reference sequence). The CDR3 is 14 amino acids. The CDR3 protein is CATLRGRNYNEQFF. The DNA for the CDR3 is TGTGCCACCCTAAGGGGGCGGAACTACAATGAGCAGTTCTTC.

The chain carries TRBV7-2 and TRBJ2-7, with 8 bases matching TRBD2. J gave up 7 bases and V 1 base, and 3 bases lay outside the gene matches. CDR1 and CDR2 from the germline V gene are SGHTA and FQGNSA. This CDR3 contains 13 residues. CDR3 DNA sequence: TGTGCCAGCAGCTTAGGCAGCGGGAGTGAGCAGTACTTC. This translates into CASSLGSGSEQYF.

This clonotype showed up many times. V and J are TRBV29-1 and TRBJ2-7; no reliable D call. Germline CDR1 reads SQVTM; CDR2 reads ANQGSEA. This CDR3 comprises 13 residues. Deletions cut 0 bases from V and 2 bases from J, with 8 bases between. In nucleotides, the CDR3 is TGCAGCGTTGAAGAGGGGAACACCTACGAGCAGTACTTC. Its protein product is CSVEEGNTYEQYF.

This clonotype showed up many times. The J gene is TRBJ2-1, the V gene TRBV5-1; no firm D call. V shed 1 base and J shed 8 bases, with 7 bases lying between them. CDR1 is SGHRS and CDR2 is YFSETQ in the germline V gene. The CDR3 is 12 residues long. The CDR3 protein is CASSLSRDEQFF. The CDR3 DNA reads as TGCGCCAGCAGCTTGTCGCGAGATGAGCAGTTCTTC.

In its sample, this clonotype was seen many times. The V gene is TRBV20-1, the J gene TRBJ2-7; TRBD2 matches at 8 bases. With V trimmed by 3 bases and J by 6 bases, 10 bases remained unmatched. This CDR3 has 14 amino acids. The germline gives CDR1 DFQATT, CDR2 SNEGSKA (reference sequence). CDR3: CSARPLAGAAEQYF. For the CDR3, the DNA is TGCAGTGCTAGGCCTCTAGCGGGTGCCGCCGAGCAGTACTTC.